This T cell receptor beta chain derives from a study of graft-versus-host responses after intestinal transplantation. This clone was picked up a small number of times. Clones were read by immunoSEQ multiplex PCR, and TCRdb kept only the in-frame ones, dropping some. The sample lists tens of thousands of clones; over 80% were seen once. CDR3 length: 19 amino acids. The sample consisted of PBMCs, taken around 1,000 days after transplant. The clonotype originates from a human patient who received an intestinal transplant, so some T cells may come from the graft donor. The rearrangement joins TRBV21-1 to TRBJ2-7; the listed D gene, TRBD2, was not tested against the DNA. TRBV21-1 is a known pseudogene. The CDR3 nucleotides are TGTGCCAGCAGCAAAAGTACCGGGACTAGCGGGAGGGCACCCTACGAGCAGTACTTC. It encodes CASSKSTGTSGRAPYEQYF.